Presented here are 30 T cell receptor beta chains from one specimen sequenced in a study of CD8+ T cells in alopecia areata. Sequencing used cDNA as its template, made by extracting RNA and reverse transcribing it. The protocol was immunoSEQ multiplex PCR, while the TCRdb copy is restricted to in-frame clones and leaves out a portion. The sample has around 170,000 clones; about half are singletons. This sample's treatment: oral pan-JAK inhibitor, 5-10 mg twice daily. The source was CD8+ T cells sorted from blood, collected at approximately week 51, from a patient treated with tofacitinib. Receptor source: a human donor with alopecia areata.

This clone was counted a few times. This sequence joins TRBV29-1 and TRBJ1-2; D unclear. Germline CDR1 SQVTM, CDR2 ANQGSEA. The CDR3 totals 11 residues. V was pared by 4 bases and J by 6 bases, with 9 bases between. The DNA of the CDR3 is TGCAGCGTTGCTTCGTCGCATGGCTACACCTTC. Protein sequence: CSVASSHGYTF. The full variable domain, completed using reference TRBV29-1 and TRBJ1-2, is SAVISQKPSRDICQRGTSLTIQCQVDSQVTMMFWYRQQPGQSLTLIATANQGSEATYESGFVIDKFPISRPNLTFSTLTVSNMSPEDSSIYLCSVASSHGYTFGSGTRLTVV.

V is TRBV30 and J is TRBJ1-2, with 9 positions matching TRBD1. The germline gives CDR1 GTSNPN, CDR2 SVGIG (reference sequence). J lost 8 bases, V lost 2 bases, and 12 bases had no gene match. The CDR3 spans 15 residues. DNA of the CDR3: TGTGCCTGGAGTCTGCTACAGGGGGCGCGGAAAGGCTACACCTTC. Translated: CAWSLLQGARKGYTF. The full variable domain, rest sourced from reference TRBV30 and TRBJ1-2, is SQTIHQWPATLVQPVGSPLSLECTVEGTSNPNLYWYRQAAGRGLQLLFYSVGIGQISSEVPQNLSASRPQDRQFILSSKKLLLSDSGFYLCAWSLLQGARKGYTFGSGTRLTVV.

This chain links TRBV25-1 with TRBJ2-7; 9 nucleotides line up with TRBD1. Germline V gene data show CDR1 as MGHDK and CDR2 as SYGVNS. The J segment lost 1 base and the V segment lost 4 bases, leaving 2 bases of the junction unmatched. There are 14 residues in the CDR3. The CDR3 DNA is TGTGCCAGCAGTGGGGACAGGGTGTCCTACGAGCAGTACTTC. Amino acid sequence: CASSGDRVSYEQYF.

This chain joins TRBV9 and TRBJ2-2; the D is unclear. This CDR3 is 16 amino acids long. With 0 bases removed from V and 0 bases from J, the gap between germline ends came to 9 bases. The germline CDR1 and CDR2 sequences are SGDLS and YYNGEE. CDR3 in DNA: TGTGCCAGCAGCGTAGGGGCCGGACCGAACACCGGGGAGCTGTTTTTT. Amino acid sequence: CASSVGAGPNTGELFF.

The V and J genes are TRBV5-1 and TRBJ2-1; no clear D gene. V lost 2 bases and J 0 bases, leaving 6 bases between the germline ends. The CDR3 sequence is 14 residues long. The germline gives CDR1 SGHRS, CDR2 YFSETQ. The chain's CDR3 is CASSFSSSYNEQFF. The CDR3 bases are TGCGCCAGCAGCTTTTCGAGCTCCTACAATGAGCAGTTCTTC.

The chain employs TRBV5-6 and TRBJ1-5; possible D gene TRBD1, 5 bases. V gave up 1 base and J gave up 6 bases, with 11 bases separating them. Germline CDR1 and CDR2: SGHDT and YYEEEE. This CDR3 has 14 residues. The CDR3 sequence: CASSLRGGGQPQHF. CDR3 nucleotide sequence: TGTGCCAGCAGCTTGAGGGGCGGGGGTCAGCCCCAGCATTTT. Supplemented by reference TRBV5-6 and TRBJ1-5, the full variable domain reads DAGVTQSPTHLIKTRGQQVTLRCSPKSGHDTVSWYQQALGQGPQFIFQYYEEEERQRGNFPDRFSGHQFPNYSSELNVNALLLGDSALYLCASSLRGGGQPQHFGDGTRLSIL.

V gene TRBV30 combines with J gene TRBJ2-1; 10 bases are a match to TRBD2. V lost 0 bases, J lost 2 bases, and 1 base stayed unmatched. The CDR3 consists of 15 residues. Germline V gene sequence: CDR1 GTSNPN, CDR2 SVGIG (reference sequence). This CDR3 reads CAWSVLAGTYNEQFF. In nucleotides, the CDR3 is TGTGCCTGGAGTGTACTAGCGGGGACCTACAATGAGCAGTTCTTC. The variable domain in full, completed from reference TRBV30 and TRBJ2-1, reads SQTIHQWPATLVQPVGSPLSLECTVEGTSNPNLYWYRQAAGRGLQLLFYSVGIGQISSEVPQNLSASRPQDRQFILSSKKLLLSDSGFYLCAWSVLAGTYNEQFFGPGTRLTVL.

The DNA of the CDR3 is TGTGCCAGCAGTTTATCGACGCCTAATGAGCAGTTCTTC. It encodes CASSLSTPNEQFF. The V gene is TRBV27, the J gene TRBJ2-1; the D is unclear. The CDR3 is 13 amino acids. Germline lookup yields CDR1 MNHEY and CDR2 SMNVEV (reference sequence). V lost 0 bases and J lost 7, with 7 bases in between.

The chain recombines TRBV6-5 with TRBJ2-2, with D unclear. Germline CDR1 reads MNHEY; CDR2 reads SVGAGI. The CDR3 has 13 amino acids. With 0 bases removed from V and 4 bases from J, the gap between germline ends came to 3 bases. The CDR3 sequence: CASSYSSTGELFF. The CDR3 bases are TGTGCCAGCAGTTACTCAAGCACCGGGGAGCTGTTTTTT.

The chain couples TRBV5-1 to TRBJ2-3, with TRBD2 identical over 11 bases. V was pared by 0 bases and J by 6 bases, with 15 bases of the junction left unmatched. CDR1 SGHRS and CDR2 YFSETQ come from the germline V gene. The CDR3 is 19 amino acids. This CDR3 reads CASSLVSSGGPPKRDTQYF. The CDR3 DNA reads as TGCGCCAGCAGCTTGGTTTCTAGCGGGGGGCCCCCAAAACGGGATACGCAGTATTTT.

The CDR3 DNA sequence: TGTGCCAGCAGCTTGGGGCAGGTCATGCTCTATGGCTACACCTTC. Translating it yields CASSLGQVMLYGYTF. The chain carries TRBV5-6 and TRBJ1-2; D unclear. The CDR3 runs to 15 residues. V lost 0 bases and J lost 4, with 13 bases in between. Per the germline V gene, CDR1 is SGHDT and CDR2 is YYEEEE.

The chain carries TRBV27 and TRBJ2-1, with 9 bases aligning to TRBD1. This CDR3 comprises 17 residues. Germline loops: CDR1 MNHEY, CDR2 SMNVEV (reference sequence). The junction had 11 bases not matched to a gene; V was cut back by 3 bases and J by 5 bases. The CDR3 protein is CASSFGTGSVLHNEQFF. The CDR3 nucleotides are TGTGCCAGCAGTTTCGGGACAGGGTCCGTCCTACACAATGAGCAGTTCTTC.

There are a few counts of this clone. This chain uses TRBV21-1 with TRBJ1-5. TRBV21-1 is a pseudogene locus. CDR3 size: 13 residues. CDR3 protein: CASIPGRDQPQHF. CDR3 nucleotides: TGTGCCAGCATCCCGGGGAGGGATCAGCCCCAGCATTTT.

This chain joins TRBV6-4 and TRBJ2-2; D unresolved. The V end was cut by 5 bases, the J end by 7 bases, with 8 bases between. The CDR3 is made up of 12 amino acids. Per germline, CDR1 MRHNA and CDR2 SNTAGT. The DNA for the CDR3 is TGTGCCAGCAGTCCTTCGGTCGGGGAGCTGTTTTTT. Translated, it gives CASSPSVGELFF.

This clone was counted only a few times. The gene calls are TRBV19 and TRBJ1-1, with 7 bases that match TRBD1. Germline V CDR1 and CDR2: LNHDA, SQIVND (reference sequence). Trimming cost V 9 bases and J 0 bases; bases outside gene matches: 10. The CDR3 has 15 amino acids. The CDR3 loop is CASGYRDSMNTEAFF. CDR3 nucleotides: TGTGCCAGCGGGTACCGGGACAGCATGAACACTGAAGCTTTCTTT.

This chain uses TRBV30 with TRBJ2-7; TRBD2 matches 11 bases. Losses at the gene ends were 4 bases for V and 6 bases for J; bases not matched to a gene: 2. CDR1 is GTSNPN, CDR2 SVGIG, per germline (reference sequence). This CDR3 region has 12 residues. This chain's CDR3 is CAWTTSGAEQYF. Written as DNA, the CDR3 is TGTGCCTGGACGACTAGCGGGGCCGAGCAGTACTTC.

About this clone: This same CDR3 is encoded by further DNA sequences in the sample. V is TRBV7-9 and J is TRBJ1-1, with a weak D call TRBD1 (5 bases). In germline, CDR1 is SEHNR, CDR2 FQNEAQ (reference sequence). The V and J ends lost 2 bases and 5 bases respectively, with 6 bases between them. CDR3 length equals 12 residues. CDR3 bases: TGTGCCAGCAGCTTATCAGGGACTGAAGCTTTCTTT. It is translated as CASSLSGTEAFF.

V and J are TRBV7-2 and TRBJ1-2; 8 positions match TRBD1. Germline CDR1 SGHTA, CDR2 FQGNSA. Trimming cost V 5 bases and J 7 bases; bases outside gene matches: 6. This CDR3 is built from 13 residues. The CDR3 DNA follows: TGTGCCAGCAGCCCGGACAGGGACGGTGGCTACACCTTC. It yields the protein CASSPDRDGGYTF.

The CDR3 DNA sequence: TGTGCCAGCAGCTTAGAATTCGCCGGGGAGCTGTTTTTT. Translation gives CASSLEFAGELFF. The V and J genes are TRBV11-2 and TRBJ2-2; no definite D call. Trimming removed 0 bases from V and 6 bases from J, with 5 bases in between. Per germline, CDR1 SGHAT and CDR2 FQNNGV. The CDR3 covers 13 residues.

CDR3 amino acids: CASSWEGQQETQYF. The CDR3 DNA reads TGTGCCAGCAGTTGGGAGGGACAGCAAGAGACCCAGTACTTC. The chain is built from TRBV4-2 and TRBJ2-5; D may correspond to TRBD1 or TRBD2 (7 bases each). The length of the CDR3 is 14 residues. Trimming pared 6 bases from V and 2 bases from J, leaving 13 bases between. Germline CDR1 reads LGHNA; CDR2 reads YNFKEQ.

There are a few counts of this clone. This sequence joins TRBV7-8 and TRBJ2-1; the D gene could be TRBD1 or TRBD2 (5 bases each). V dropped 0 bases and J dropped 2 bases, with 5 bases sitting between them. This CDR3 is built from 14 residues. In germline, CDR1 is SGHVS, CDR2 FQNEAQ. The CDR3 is CASSLAGAYNEQFF. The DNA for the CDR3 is TGTGCCAGCAGCTTAGCGGGGGCCTACAATGAGCAGTTCTTC.

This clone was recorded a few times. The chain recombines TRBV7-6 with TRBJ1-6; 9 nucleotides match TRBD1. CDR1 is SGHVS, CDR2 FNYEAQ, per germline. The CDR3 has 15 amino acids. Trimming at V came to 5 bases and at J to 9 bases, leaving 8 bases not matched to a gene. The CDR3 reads CASSPSTGGRSPLHF. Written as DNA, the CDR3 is TGTGCCAGCAGCCCCTCCACAGGGGGCCGTTCACCCCTCCACTTT.

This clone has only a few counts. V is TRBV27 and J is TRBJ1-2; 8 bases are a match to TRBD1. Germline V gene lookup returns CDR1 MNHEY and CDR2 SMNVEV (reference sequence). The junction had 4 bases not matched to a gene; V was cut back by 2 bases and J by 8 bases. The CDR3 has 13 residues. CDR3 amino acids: CASSLQGARGYTF. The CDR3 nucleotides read TGTGCCAGCAGTTTACAGGGGGCGCGAGGCTACACCTTC.

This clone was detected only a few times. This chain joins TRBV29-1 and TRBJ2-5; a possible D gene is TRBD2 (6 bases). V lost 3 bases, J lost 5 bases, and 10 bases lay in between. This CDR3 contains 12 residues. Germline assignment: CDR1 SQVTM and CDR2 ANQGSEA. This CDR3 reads CSVDAGFETQYF. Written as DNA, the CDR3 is TGCAGCGTTGATGCGGGATTCGAGACCCAGTACTTC.

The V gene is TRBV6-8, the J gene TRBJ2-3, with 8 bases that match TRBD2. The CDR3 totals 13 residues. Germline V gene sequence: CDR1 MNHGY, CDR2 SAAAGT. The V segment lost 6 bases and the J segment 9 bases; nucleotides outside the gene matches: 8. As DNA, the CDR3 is TGTGCCAGCAGCTACAGGTCGGGAGGGACGCAGTATTTT. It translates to CASSYRSGGTQYF.

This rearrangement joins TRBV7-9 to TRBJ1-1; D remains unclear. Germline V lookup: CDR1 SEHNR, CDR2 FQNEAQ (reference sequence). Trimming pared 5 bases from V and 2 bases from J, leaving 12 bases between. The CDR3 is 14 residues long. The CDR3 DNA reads TGTGCCAGCAGCAACCGGGCCGCAAACACTGAAGCTTTCTTT. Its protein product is CASSNRAANTEAFF.

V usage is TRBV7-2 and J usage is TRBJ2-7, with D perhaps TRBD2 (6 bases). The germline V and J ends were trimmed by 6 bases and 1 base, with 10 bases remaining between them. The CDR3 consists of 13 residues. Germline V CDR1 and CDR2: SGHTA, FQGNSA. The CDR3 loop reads CASSGGNSYEQYF. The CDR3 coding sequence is TGTGCCAGCAGTGGGGGGAATTCCTACGAGCAGTACTTC.

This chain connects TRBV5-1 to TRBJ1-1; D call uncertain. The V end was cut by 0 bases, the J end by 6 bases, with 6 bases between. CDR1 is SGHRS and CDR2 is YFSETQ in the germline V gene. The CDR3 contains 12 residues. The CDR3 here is CASSLEGAEAFF. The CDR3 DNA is TGCGCCAGCAGCTTGGAGGGCGCTGAAGCTTTCTTT. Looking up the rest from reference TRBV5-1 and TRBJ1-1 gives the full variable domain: KAGVTQTPRYLIKTRGQQVTLSCSPISGHRSVSWYQQTPGQGLQFLFEYFSETQRNKGNFPGRFSGRQFSNSRSEMNVSTLELGDSALYLCASSLEGAEAFFGQGTRLTVV.

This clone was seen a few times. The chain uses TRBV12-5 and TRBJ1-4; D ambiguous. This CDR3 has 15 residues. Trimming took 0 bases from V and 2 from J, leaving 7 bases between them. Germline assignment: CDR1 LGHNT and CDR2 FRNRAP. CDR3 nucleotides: TGTGCTAGTGGTTTGGTAGGGCGGACTAATGAAAAACTGTTTTTT. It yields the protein CASGLVGRTNEKLFF.

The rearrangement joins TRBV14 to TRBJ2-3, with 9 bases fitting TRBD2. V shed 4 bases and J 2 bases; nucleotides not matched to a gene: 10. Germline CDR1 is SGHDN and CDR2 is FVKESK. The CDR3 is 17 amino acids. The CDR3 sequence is CASSPLPGLASTDTQYF. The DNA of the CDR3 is TGTGCCAGCAGCCCCCTCCCAGGACTAGCGTCCACAGATACGCAGTATTTT.